The clone carrying this T cell receptor (beta chain) showed up just a few times. The junction does not match germline at one end; this may be a read error. Germline V lookup: CDR1 SGHTA, CDR2 FQGNSA. The CDR3 consists of 16 residues. These data belong to a study of Ad26.COV2.S vaccination and SARS-CoV-2 variants. Study background: Once, or twice with 56 days between doses, Ad26.COV2.S was given intramuscularly.

Treatment meaning: some 20 received Ad26.COV2.S at low or high dose, single or two shots; about five received placebo; per-sample allocation not given. The study sampled participants on day 63 after the first vaccine or placebo injection. This adult donor, from Boston, was 18-55 years old. Produced via immunoSEQ multiplex PCR; TCRdb's table is partial and in-frame only. The sample has approximately 420,000 clones; roughly 90% are singletons. This clonotype originated in a person between 18 and 65 years old who received the Ad26.COV2.S COVID-19 vaccine or a placebo. The gene calls are TRBV7-2 and TRBJ2-2, with 12 bases aligning to TRBD2. The sample consisted of peripheral blood, taken in a trial of Ad26.COV2.S vaccine versus placebo. The CDR3 nucleotides read TGTGCCAGCAGCCTAGCGGGGGGGTGGACCACCGGGGAGCTGTTTTTT. This encodes CASSLAGGWTTGELFF. The full variable domain, in which reference TRBV7-2 and TRBJ2-2 provide the parts outside the CDR3, is GAGVSQSPSNKVTEKGKDVELRCDPISGHTALYWYRQSLGQGLEFLIYFQGNSAPDKSGLPSDRFSAERTGGSVSTLTIQRTQQEDSAVYLCASSLAGGWTTGELFFGEGSRLTVL.